A selection of T cell receptor beta chains follows, all from one sample in a study of cytomegalovirus exposure and HLA in healthy donors. The table came from immunoSEQ multiplex PCR; TCRdb's copy has only in-frame clones and leaves some out. The sample consists of 120,000 or so clones, approximately 8% of them appearing once. The sample was PBMCs. The receptors shown here come from a woman between 40 and 50 years old in good health and CMV-seropositive. The conserved cysteine and the conserved F or W are not part of the CDR3 here.

TRBV30	TRBJ1-4	AWSDWTVNEKLF
TRBV7-8	TRBJ1-5	ASSPRGRVGEPQH
TRBV6-4	TRBJ2-3	ASSDSGGATDTQY
TRBV15	TRBJ1-1	ATSRVGGNTEAF
TRBV11-1	TRBJ2-7	ASSPQRGGSYEQY
TRBV19	TRBJ1-5	ATRLQGSNQPQH
TRBV27	TRBJ2-1	ASSPPRFGYNEQF
TRBV19	TRBJ1-1	ASSPAGGPNTEAF
TRBV7-2	TRBJ2-1	ASSLEGSSGVPF
TRBV14	TRBJ2-3	ASSQQRVVDTQY
TRBV19	TRBJ1-5	ASSIRQPNQPQH
TRBV11-2	TRBJ2-3	ASSRGLAGGTSTDTQY
TRBV27	TRBJ2-7	ASSLTGQVIYEQY
TRBV11-2	TRBJ1-1	ASSPEAGPEAF
TRBV29-1	NA	SVEEGGRGHTYEQY
TRBV30	TRBJ2-7	AWSAIRGRRSEQY
TRBV14	TRBJ1-1	ASSSHTGIEAF
TRBV5-1	TRBJ1-1	ASANGQGNTEAF
TRBV7-2	TRBJ2-7	ASTSFTYEQY
TRBV30	TRBJ1-4	AGHSANEKLF
TRBV21-1	TRBJ1-1	ASSKEEPGQGCTEAF
TRBV7-3	TRBJ2-7	ASSFNSGGLTREQY
TRBV7-8	TRBJ1-1	ASTFSPSGVGTEAF
TRBV6-1	TRBJ1-1	ASRVDSQNTEAF
TRBV11-2	TRBJ1-6	ASSWDSTNSPLH
TRBV2	TRBJ2-1	ASTGLNNEQF
TRBV7-6	TRBJ2-3	ASSLGTSGGSDTQY
TRBV7-9	TRBJ2-7	ASSLARQGVSYEQY
TRBV9	TRBJ1-4	ASSVGREEKKLF
TRBV5-1	TRBJ2-3	ASSRTGGSTDTQY
TRBV5-5	TRBJ2-3	ASSYTSGGAVSTDTQY
TRBV30	TRBJ2-1	AWSVRRGMSNDEQF
TRBV11-2	TRBJ2-1	ASSLDRLGGAYNEQF
TRBV2	TRBJ2-3	ASSEFGVGQTDTQY
TRBV15	TRBJ2-7	ATSSIYSSYEQY
TRBV6-6	TRBJ1-1	ASSPSNTEAF
TRBV19	TRBJ1-5	ASSAQVWGNQPQH
TRBV11-2	TRBJ2-1	ASSLLAGGYEQF
TRBV15	TRBJ1-2	ATRRNQGGYT
TRBV5-6	TRBJ2-7	ASSLGGRTGIGEQY
TRBV11-3	TRBJ2-1	ASSSGGPYNEQF
TRBV6-6	TRBJ2-3	AIGTDRTSTDTQY
TRBV7-9	TRBJ1-5	ASSPSGGGNQPQH
TRBV27	TRBJ1-4	ASSWAGANEKLF
TRBV6-5	TRBJ1-1	ASSYLAGQGEAF
TRBV7-3	TRBJ2-7	ASSVTGGNYEQY
TRBV6-5	TRBJ1-1	ASSYVGGPDTEAF
TRBV9	TRBJ2-7	ASSPSGGGGQGLPYEQY
TRBV21-1	TRBJ2-1	ASSNSRGNSSYNEQF
TRBV7-9	TRBJ2-5	ASSPFKLVQETQY
TRBV5-1	TRBJ2-5	ASSLGSKETQY
TRBV5-1	TRBJ1-1	ASSFDSGLATEAF
TRBV18	TRBJ1-1	ASSPPGTEAF